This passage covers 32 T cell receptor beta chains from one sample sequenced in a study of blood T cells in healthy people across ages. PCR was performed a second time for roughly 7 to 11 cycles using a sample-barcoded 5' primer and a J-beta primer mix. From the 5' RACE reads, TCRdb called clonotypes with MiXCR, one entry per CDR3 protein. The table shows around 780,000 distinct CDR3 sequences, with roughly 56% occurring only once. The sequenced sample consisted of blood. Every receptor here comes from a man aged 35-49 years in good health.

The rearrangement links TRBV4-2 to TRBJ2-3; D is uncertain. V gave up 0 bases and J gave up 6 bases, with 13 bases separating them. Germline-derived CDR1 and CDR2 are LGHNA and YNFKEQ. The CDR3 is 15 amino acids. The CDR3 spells CASSQDPGPMDTQYF. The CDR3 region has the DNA TGTGCCAGCAGCCAAGATCCAGGACCGATGGATACGCAGTATTTT.

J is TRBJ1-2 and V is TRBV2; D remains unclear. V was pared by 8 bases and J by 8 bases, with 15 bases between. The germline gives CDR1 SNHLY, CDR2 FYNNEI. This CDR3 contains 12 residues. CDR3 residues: CASGSPVRGYTF. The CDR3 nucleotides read TGTGCCAGCGGTAGTCCTGTACGAGGCTACACCTTC.

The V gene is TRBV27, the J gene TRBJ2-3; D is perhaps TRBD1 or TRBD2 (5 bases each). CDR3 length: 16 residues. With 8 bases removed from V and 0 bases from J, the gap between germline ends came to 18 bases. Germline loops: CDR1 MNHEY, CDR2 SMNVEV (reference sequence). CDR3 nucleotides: TGTGCCAGCGGGTCGGACAACTGGAGGAGCACAGATACGCAGTATTTT. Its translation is CASGSDNWRSTDTQYF.

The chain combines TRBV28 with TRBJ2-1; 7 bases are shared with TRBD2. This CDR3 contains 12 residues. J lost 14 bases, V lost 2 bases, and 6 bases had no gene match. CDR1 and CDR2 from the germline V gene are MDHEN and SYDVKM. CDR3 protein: CASSLERGRKFF. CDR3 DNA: TGTGCCAGCAGTTTAGAGCGGGGACGTAAGTTCTTC.

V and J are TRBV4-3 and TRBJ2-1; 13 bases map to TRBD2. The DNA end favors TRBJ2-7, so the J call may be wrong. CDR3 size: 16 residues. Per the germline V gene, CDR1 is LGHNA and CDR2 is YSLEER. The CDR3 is CASSQGLAGSYNEQYF. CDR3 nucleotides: TGCGCCAGCAGCCAGGGACTAGCGGGAAGCTACAATGAGCAGTACTTC.

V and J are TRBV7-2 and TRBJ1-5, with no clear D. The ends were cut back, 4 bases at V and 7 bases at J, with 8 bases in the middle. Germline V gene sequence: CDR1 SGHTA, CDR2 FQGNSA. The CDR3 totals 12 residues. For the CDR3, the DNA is TGTGCCAGCAGCTCCCCCCCCCAGCCCCAGCATTTT. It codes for CASSSPPQPQHF.

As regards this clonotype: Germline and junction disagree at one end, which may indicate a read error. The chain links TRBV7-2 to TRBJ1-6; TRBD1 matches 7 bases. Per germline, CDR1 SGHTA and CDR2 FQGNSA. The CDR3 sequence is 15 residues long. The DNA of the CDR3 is TGTGCCAGCAGCAACGAGGGACAGAATAATTCACCCCTCTACTTT. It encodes CASSNEGQNNSPLYF.

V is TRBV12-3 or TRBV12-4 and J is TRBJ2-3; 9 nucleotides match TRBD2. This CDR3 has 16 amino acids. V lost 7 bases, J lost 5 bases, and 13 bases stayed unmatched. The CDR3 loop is CASTHPSGVLGDTQYF. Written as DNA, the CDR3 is TGTGCCAGCACACACCCTAGCGGGGTGTTAGGAGATACGCAGTATTTT.

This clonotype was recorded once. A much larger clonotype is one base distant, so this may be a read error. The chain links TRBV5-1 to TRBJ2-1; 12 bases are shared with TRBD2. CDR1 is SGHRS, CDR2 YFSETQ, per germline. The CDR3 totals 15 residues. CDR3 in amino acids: CASSPSGRAYNGQFF. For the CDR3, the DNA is TGCGCCAGCAGCCCTAGCGGGAGGGCCTACAATGGGCAGTTCTTC.

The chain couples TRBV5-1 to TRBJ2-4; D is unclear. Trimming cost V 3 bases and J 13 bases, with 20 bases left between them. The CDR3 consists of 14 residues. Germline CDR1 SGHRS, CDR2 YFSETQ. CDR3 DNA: TGCGCCAGCAGCTCGTTGGAACAAACAGATACGCAGTACTTC. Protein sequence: CASSSLEQTDTQYF. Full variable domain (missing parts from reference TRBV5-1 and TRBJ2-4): KAGVTQTPRYLIKTRGQQVTLSCSPISGHRSVSWYQQTPGQGLQFLFEYFSETQRNKGNFPGRFSGRQFSNSRSEMNVSTLELGDSALYLCASSSLEQTDTQYFGAGTRLSVL.

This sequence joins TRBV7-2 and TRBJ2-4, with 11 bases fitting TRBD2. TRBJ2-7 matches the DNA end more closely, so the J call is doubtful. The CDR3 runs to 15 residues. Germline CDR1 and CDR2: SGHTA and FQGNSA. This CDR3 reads CASSLLAGDRYEQYF. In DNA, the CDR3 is TGTGCCAGCAGCCTACTAGCGGGAGATCGGTACGAGCAGTACTTC.

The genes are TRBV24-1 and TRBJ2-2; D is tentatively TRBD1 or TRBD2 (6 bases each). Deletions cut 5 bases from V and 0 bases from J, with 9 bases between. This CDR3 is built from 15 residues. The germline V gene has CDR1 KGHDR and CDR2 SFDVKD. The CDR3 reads CATSVGGANTGELFF. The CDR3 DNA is TGTGCCACCAGTGTGGGGGGCGCGAACACCGGGGAGCTGTTTTTT.

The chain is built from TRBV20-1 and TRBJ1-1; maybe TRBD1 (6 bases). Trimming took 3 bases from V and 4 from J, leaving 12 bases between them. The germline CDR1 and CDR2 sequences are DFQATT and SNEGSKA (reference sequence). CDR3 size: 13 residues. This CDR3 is CSARGHSPTEAFF. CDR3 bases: TGCAGTGCTAGGGGACATTCCCCCACTGAAGCTTTCTTT.

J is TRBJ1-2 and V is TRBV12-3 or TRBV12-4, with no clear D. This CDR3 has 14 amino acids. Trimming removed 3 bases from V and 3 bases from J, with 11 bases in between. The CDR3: CASSFWGNDYGYTF. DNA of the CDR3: TGTGCCAGCAGTTTCTGGGGTAATGACTATGGCTACACCTTC.

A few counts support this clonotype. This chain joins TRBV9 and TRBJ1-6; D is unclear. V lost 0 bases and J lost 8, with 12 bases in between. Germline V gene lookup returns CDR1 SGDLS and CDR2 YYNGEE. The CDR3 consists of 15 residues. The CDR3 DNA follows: TGTGCCAGCAGCGTAGAGACAACGGAGTATTCACCCCTCCACTTT. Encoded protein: CASSVETTEYSPLHF.

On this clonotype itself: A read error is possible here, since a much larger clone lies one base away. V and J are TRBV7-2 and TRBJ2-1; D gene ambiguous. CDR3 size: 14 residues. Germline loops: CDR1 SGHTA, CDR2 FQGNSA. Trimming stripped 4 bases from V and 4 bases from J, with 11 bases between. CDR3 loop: CASSYLGKYNEQFF. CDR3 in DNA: TGTGCCAGCAGCTACTTGGGGAAGTACAATGAGCAGTTCTTC. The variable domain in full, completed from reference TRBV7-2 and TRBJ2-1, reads GAGVSQSPSNKVTEKGKDVELRCDPISGHTALYWYRQSLGQGLEFLIYFQGNSAPDKSGLPSDRFSAERTGGSVSTLTIQRTQQEDSAVYLCASSYLGKYNEQFFGPGTRLTVL.

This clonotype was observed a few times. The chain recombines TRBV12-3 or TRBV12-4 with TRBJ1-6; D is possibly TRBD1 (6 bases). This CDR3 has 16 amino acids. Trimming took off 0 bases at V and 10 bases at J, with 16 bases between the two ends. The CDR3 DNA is TGTGCCAGCAGTTTAGCTTCGGGGGGCGTGCGGTCACCCCTCCACTTT. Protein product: CASSLASGGVRSPLHF.

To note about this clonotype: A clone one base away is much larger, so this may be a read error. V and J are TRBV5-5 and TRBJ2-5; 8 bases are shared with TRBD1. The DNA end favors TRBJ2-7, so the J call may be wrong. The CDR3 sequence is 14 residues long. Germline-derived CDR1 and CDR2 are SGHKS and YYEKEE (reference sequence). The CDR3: CASSATGVVYEQYF. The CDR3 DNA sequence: TGTGCCAGCAGTGCGACAGGGGTAGTCTACGAGCAGTACTTC.

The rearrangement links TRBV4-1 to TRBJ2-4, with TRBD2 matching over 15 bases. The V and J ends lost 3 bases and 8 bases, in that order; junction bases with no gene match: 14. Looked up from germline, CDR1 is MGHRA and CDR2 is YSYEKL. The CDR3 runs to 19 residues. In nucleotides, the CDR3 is TGCGCCAGCAGCCACGTCTTAAGGACTAGCGGGAGGGCCCGGGACATTCAGTACTTC. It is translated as CASSHVLRTSGRARDIQYF.

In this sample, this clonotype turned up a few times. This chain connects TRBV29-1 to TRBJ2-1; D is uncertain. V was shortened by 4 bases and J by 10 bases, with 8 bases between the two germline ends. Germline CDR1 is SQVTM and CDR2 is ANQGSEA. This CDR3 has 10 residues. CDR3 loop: CSVARVEQFF. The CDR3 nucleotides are TGCAGCGTTGCTCGAGTCGAGCAGTTCTTC.

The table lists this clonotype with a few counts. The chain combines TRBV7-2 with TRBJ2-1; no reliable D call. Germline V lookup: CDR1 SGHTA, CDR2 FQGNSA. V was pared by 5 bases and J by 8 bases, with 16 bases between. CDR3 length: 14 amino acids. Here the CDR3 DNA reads TGTGCCAGCAGCAGTGCAGGAAGGTACGATGAGCAGTTCTTC. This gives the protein CASSSAGRYDEQFF.

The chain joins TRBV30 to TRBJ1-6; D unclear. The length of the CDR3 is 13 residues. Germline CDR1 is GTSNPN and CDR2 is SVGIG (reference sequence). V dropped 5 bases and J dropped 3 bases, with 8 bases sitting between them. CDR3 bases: TGTGCCTGGGAATCCGGCTATAATTCACCCCTCCACTTT. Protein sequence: CAWESGYNSPLHF.

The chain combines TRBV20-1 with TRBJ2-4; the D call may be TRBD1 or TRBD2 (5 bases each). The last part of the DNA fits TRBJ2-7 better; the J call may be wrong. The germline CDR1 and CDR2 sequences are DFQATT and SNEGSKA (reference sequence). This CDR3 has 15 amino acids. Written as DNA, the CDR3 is TGCAGTGCTAGAGTGGAGGCAGGGTGGATCTACGAGCAGTACTTC. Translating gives CSARVEAGWIYEQYF.

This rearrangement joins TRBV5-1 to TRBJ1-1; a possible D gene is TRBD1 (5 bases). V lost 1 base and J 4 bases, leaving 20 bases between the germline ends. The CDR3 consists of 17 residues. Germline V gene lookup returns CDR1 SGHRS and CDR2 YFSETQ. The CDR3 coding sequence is TGCGCCAGCAGCTTGAACGGTAGGCAGGACACAAGCACTGAAGCTTTCTTT. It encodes CASSLNGRQDTSTEAFF.

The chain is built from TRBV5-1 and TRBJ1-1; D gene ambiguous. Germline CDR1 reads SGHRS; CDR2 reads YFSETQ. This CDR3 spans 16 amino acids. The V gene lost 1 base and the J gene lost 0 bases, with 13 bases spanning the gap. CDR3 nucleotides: TGCGCCAGCAGCTTGAGCGTTCGTCCGATGAACACTGAAGCTTTCTTT. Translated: CASSLSVRPMNTEAFF.

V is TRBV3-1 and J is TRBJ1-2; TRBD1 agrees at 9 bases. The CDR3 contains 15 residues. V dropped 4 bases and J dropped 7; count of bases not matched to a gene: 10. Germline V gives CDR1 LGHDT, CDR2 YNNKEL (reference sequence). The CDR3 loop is CASSLGQGGVGGYTF. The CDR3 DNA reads TGTGCCAGCAGCCTGGGACAGGGAGGAGTGGGTGGCTACACCTTC.

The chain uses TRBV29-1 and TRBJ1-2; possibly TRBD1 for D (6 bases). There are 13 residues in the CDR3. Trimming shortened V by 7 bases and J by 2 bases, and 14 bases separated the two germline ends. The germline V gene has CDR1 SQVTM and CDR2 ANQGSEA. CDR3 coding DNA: TGCAGCGACACAGGGTTGACGAACTATGGCTACACCTTC. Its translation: CSDTGLTNYGYTF.

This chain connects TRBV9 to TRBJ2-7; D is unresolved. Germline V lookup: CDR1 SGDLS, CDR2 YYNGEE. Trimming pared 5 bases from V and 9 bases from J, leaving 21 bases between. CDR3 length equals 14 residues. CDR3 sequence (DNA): TGTGCCAGCAGTTCGACTGATACCTCTACGAGGCAGTACTTC. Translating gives CASSSTDTSTRQYF.

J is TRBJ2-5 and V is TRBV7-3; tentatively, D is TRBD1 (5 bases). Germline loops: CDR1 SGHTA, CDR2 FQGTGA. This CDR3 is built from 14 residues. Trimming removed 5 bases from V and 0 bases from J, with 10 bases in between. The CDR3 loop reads CASSQDSNQETQYF. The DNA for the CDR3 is TGTGCCAGCAGCCAAGACAGTAACCAAGAGACCCAGTACTTC.

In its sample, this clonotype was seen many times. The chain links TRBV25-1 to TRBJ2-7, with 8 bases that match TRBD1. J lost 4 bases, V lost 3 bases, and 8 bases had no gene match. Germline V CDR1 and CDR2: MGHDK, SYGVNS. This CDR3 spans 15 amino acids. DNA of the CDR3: TGTGCCAGCAGTGATCCAGGACAGGGCGATTACGAGCAGTACTTC. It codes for CASSDPGQGDYEQYF.

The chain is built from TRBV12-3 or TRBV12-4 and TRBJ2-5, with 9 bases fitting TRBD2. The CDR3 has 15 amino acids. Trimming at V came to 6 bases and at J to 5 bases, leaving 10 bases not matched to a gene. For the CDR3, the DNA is TGTGCCAGCAGACCTCCGGGACTAGCCGGGGAGACCCAGTACTTC. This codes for CASRPPGLAGETQYF.

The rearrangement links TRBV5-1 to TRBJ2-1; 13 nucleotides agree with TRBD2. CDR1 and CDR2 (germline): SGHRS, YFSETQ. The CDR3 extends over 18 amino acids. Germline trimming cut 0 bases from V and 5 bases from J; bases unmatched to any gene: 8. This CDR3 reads CASSLEEGLAGYDNEQFF. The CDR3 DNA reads TGCGCCAGCAGCTTGGAGGAGGGACTAGCGGGATACGACAATGAGCAGTTCTTC.